These T cell receptor beta chains were read from a single sample in a study of T cell repertoires in cytomegalovirus infection. TCRdb redid the calling of the reads with MiXCR, one entry per CDR3 protein. The table records 200,000 or so distinct CDR3 sequences, roughly a fifth of them present only once. The material sequenced was PBMCs. Every receptor here comes from a human donor in good health (CMV status not recorded). Some clones in this sample may be carry-over from other donors' samples. The conserved cysteine and the conserved F or W are not part of the CDR3 here.

V gene: TRBV28; J gene: TRBJ1-3; CDR3 protein: ASLNRNSGNTIY
V gene: TRBV5-1; J gene: TRBJ1-2; CDR3 protein: ASSLPTQYGYT
V gene: TRBV7-8; J gene: TRBJ2-1; CDR3 protein: ASSFQGGTSGSRYNGQF
V gene: TRBV19; J gene: TRBJ2-7; CDR3 protein: ASSMRHPPYEQY
V gene: TRBV28; J gene: TRBJ1-4; CDR3 protein: ASSKGQATNEKLF
V gene: TRBV5-1; J gene: TRBJ2-7; CDR3 protein: ASSPWEVGLGAYEQY
V gene: TRBV12-3/TRBV12-4; J gene: TRBJ1-4; CDR3 protein: ASSLGQGVDEKLF
V gene: TRBV20-1; J gene: TRBJ2-3; CDR3 protein: SARDRLAGEDTQY
V gene: TRBV7-2; J gene: TRBJ2-2; CDR3 protein: ASSLAYALGELF
V gene: TRBV25-1; J gene: TRBJ2-6; CDR3 protein: ATSRTGGSGANVLT
V gene: TRBV5-1; J gene: TRBJ1-6; CDR3 protein: ASSLHDRAASYNSPLH
V gene: TRBV29-1; J gene: TRBJ1-2; CDR3 protein: SVRQGAGGYT
V gene: TRBV20-1; J gene: TRBJ2-2; CDR3 protein: SVGQGGTGELF
V gene: TRBV28; J gene: TRBJ2-2; CDR3 protein: ASRVGGGAGELF
V gene: TRBV15; J gene: TRBJ1-5; CDR3 protein: ATSRDRTSDQPQH
V gene: TRBV6-2/TRBV6-3; J gene: TRBJ1-2; CDR3 protein: ASSPTRGVAGYT